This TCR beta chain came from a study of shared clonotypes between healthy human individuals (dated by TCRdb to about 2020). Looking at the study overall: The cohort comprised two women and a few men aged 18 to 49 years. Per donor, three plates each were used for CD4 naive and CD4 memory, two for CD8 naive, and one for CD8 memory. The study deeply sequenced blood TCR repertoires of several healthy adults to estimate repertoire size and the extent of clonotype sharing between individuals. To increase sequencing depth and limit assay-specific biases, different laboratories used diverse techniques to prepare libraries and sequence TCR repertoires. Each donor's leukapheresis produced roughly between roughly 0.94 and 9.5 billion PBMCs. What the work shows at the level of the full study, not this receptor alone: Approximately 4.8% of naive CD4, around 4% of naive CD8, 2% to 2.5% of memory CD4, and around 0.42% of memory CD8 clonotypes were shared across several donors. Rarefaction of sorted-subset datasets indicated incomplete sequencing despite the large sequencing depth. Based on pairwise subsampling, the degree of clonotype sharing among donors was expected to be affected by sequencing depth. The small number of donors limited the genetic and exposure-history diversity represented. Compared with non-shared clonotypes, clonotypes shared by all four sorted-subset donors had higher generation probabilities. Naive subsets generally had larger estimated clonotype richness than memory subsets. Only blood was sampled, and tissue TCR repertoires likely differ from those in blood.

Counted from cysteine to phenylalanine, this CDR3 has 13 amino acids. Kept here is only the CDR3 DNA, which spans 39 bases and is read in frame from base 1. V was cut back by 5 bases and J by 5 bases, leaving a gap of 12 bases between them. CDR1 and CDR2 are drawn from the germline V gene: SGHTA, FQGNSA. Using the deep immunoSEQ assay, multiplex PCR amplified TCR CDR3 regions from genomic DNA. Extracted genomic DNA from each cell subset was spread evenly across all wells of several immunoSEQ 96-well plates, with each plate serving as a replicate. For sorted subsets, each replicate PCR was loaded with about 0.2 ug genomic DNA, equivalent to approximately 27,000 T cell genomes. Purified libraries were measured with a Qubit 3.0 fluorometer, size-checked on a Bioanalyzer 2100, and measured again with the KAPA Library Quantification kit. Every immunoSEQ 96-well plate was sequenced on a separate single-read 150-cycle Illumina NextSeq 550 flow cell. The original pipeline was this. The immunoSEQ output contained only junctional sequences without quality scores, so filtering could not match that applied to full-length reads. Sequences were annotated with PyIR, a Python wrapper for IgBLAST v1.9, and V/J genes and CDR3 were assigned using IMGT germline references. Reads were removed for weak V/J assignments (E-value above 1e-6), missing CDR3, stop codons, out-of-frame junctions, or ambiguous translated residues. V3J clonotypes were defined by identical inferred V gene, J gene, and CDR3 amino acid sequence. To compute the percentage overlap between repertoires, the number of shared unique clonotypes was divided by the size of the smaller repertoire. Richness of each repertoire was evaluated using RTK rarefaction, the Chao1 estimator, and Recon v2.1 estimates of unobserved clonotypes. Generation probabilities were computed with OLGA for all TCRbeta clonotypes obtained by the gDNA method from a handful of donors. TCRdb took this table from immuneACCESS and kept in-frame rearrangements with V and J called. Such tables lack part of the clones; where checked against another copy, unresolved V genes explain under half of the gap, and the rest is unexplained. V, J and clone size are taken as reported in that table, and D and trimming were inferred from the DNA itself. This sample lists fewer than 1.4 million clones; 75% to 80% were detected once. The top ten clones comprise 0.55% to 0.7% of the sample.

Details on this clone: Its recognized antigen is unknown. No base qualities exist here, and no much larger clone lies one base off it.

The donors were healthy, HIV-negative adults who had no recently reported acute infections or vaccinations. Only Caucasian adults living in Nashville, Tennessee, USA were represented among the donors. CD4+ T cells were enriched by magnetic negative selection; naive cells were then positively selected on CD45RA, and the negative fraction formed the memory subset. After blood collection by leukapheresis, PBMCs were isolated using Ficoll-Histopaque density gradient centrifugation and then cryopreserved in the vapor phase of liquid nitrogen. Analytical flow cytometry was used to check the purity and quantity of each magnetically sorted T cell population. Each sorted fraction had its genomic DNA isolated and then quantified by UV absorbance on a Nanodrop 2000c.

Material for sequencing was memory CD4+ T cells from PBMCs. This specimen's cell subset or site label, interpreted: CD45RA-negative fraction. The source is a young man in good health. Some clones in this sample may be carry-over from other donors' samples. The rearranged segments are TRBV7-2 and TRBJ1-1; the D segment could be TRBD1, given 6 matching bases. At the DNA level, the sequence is TGTGCCAGCAGCACGCGGCAGGGGACTGAAGCTTTCTTT. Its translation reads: CASSTRQGTEAFF.